These 28 T cell receptor beta chains were sequenced from one sample in a study of blood T cell repertoires in COVID-19. Method: immunoSEQ multiplex PCR; TCRdb's copy keeps in-frame clones and lacks some. Of 300,000 or so clones in the sample, under 90% were seen once. Sequencing used PBMCs or T cells enriched from blood (not recorded which). These receptors were obtained from a woman aged 45-65 years who had been exposed to COVID-19.

The J gene is TRBJ2-1, the V gene TRBV24-1; 8 nucleotides line up with TRBD1. The CDR3 has 13 residues. The germline V gene has CDR1 KGHDR and CDR2 SFDVKD. J gave up 8 bases and V 7 bases, and 6 bases lay outside the gene matches. The CDR3 sequence: CATRWTGSDEQFF. The CDR3, as DNA: TGTGCCACCAGATGGACAGGGAGCGATGAGCAGTTCTTC.

The chain has TRBV5-5 and TRBJ2-7, with a tentative D call TRBD1 (7 bases). The germline CDR1 and CDR2 sequences are SGHKS and YYEKEE (reference sequence). The CDR3 is 15 amino acids. V was trimmed by 1 base and J by 3 bases, leaving 14 bases between them. The DNA of the CDR3 is TGTGCCAGCAGCTTGTCTGCGGGACAGAGCTACGAGCAGTACTTC. It encodes CASSLSAGQSYEQYF. The variable domain in full, completed from reference TRBV5-5 and TRBJ2-7, reads DAGVTQSPTHLIKTRGQQVTLRCSPISGHKSVSWYQQVLGQGPQFIFQYYEKEERGRGNFPDRFSARQFPNYSSELNVNALLLGDSALYLCASSLSAGQSYEQYFGPGTRLTVT.

The chain joins TRBV5-8 to TRBJ2-7, with a possible D match to TRBD1 (6 bases). The CDR3 runs to 14 residues. V was pared by 0 bases and J by 2 bases, with 9 bases between. Germline loops: CDR1 SGHTS, CDR2 YDEGEE. The CDR3 is CASSLAGDAYEQYF. The CDR3 DNA is TGTGCCAGCAGCTTGGCAGGGGACGCCTACGAGCAGTACTTC. Using reference TRBV5-8 and TRBJ2-7 for the parts outside the CDR3, the full variable domain is EAGVTQSPTHLIKTRGQQATLRCSPISGHTSVYWYQQALGLGLQFLLWYDEGEERNRGNFPPRFSGRQFPNYSSELNVNALELEDSALYLCASSLAGDAYEQYFGPGTRLTVT.

The genes are TRBV5-1 and TRBJ2-4; maybe TRBD1 (6 bases). This CDR3 has 18 residues. V was pared by 2 bases and J by 0 bases, with 18 bases between. CDR1 is SGHRS and CDR2 is YFSETQ in the germline V gene. The CDR3, as DNA: TGCGCCAGCAGCTTCAGGGGCAAGGAGGTTCTAGCCAAAAACATTCAGTACTTC. It encodes CASSFRGKEVLAKNIQYF.

This sequence joins TRBV2 and TRBJ2-3, with a possible D match to TRBD2 (5 bases). Deletions cut 5 bases from V and 2 bases from J, with 11 bases between. CDR3 length equals 14 residues. Germline CDR1 SNHLY, CDR2 FYNNEI. CDR3 DNA sequence: TGTGCCAGCAGTAGAGGACTGCTCACAGATACGCAGTATTTT. Amino acid sequence: CASSRGLLTDTQYF.

The chain combines TRBV7-9 with TRBJ2-2, with TRBD2 matching 11 bases. Trimming cost V 6 bases and J 3 bases; bases outside gene matches: 6. The CDR3 runs 16 residues. Germline V gene data show CDR1 as SEHNR and CDR2 as FQNEAQ (reference sequence). The CDR3 loop reads CASSATSGAHTGELFF. CDR3 nucleotides: TGTGCCAGCAGTGCGACTAGCGGGGCACACACCGGGGAGCTGTTTTTT.

The chain recombines TRBV28 with TRBJ2-7; D is possibly TRBD1 (5 bases). Trimming stripped 3 bases from V and 4 bases from J, with 13 bases between. Germline V gives CDR1 MDHEN, CDR2 SYDVKM. CDR3 length: 14 residues. CDR3 nucleotides: TGTGCCAGCAGTTTGGCAGGGTCGGTGTACGAGCAGTACTTC. This encodes CASSLAGSVYEQYF.

J is TRBJ2-7 and V is TRBV5-1; a weak D match, TRBD1 (6 bases). Trimming stripped 3 bases from V and 7 bases from J, with 11 bases between. Germline-derived CDR1 and CDR2 are SGHRS and YFSETQ. The CDR3 loop spans 12 amino acids. CDR3 sequence: CASSSQGWEQYF. The CDR3 region has the DNA TGCGCCAGCAGCTCACAGGGTTGGGAGCAGTACTTC. Complete variable domain (other parts from reference TRBV5-1 and TRBJ2-7): KAGVTQTPRYLIKTRGQQVTLSCSPISGHRSVSWYQQTPGQGLQFLFEYFSETQRNKGNFPGRFSGRQFSNSRSEMNVSTLELGDSALYLCASSSQGWEQYFGPGTRLTVT.

V usage is TRBV7-2 and J usage is TRBJ2-7; D uncertain. This CDR3 is 12 amino acids long. Germline V gene lookup returns CDR1 SGHTA and CDR2 FQGNSA. Trimming left V 0 bases short and J 4 bases short, with 4 bases between. CDR3 sequence: CASSLALYEQYF. The CDR3 DNA reads as TGTGCCAGCAGCTTAGCACTGTACGAGCAGTACTTC.

This clone appeared a single time. The CDR3 DNA is TGTGCCAGCAGTGCCCATGGGACAGACTCCTATAATTCACCCCTCCACTTT. Its protein product is CASSAHGTDSYNSPLHF. This chain joins TRBV6-1 and TRBJ1-6, with 7 bases that match TRBD1. The CDR3 runs to 17 residues. Germline V gene sequence: CDR1 MNHNS, CDR2 SASEGT. The junction had 6 bases not matched to a gene; V was cut back by 4 bases and J by 0 bases.

This chain joins TRBV11-2 and TRBJ2-5; 11 bases agree with TRBD2. Trimming at V came to 4 bases and at J to 1 base, leaving 5 bases not matched to a gene. The CDR3 is made up of 16 amino acids. Per the germline V gene, CDR1 is SGHAT and CDR2 is FQNNGV. This CDR3 is CASSSTSGGLQETQYF. The CDR3 DNA sequence: TGTGCCAGCAGCTCCACTAGCGGGGGCCTCCAAGAGACCCAGTACTTC.

This sequence joins TRBV7-9 and TRBJ2-5, with TRBD2 matching 12 bases. Trimming took 2 bases from V and 4 from J; bases not matched to a gene: 11. The CDR3 totals 18 residues. Germline-derived CDR1 and CDR2 are SEHNR and FQNEAQ (reference sequence). CDR3 coding DNA: TGTGCCAGCAGCTTATATGGGCTAGCGGGGGGGCATGGAGAGACCCAGTACTTC. Translated: CASSLYGLAGGHGETQYF.

This clone was seen only once. The rearrangement joins TRBV11-1 to TRBJ1-1, with 8 positions matching TRBD1. V lost 5 bases, J lost 3 bases, and 8 bases stayed unmatched. The germline CDR1 and CDR2 sequences are SGHAT and FQDESV (reference sequence). The CDR3 consists of 15 residues. CDR3 loop: CASSISRGLDTEAFF. In DNA, the CDR3 is TGTGCCAGCAGCATAAGCAGGGGGCTGGACACTGAAGCTTTCTTT.

Comment on this clone: The identical CDR3 is also encoded by other nucleotide sequences in the sample. The rearrangement joins TRBV30 to TRBJ2-7; TRBD1 might be the D (5 bases). The CDR3 is 12 residues long. Trimming stripped 0 bases from V and 2 bases from J, with 5 bases between. Germline V gene data show CDR1 as GTSNPN and CDR2 as SVGIG (reference sequence). The CDR3, as DNA: TGTGCCTGGAGTGTCAGGGCCTACGAGCAGTACTTC. Amino acid sequence: CAWSVRAYEQYF.

V usage is TRBV11-2 and J usage is TRBJ2-7, with 13 nucleotides matching TRBD2. Germline V gene sequence: CDR1 SGHAT, CDR2 FQNNGV. J was trimmed by 7 bases and V by 0 bases; bases with no gene match: 6. This CDR3 region has 16 residues. The CDR3 DNA reads TGTGCCAGCAGCTTAGATTTAGGGACTAGCGGGGAAGAGCAGTACTTC. This translates into CASSLDLGTSGEEQYF. The full variable domain, rest sourced from reference TRBV11-2 and TRBJ2-7, is EAGVAQSPRYKIIEKRQSVAFWCNPISGHATLYWYQQILGQGPKLLIQFQNNGVVDDSQLPKDRFSAERLKGVDSTLKIQPAKLEDSAVYLCASSLDLGTSGEEQYFGPGTRLTVT.

The V call is TRBV28, the J call TRBJ2-5, with 7 bases aligning to TRBD1. The CDR3 is 14 residues long. CDR1 MDHEN and CDR2 SYDVKM come from the germline V gene. Trimming at V came to 3 bases and at J to 7 bases, leaving 8 bases not matched to a gene. The CDR3: CASSFPDRAGTQYF. For the CDR3, the DNA is TGTGCCAGCAGTTTTCCCGACAGGGCTGGGACCCAGTACTTC. Drawing the rest from reference TRBV28 and TRBJ2-5, the complete variable domain is DVKVTQSSRYLVKRTGEKVFLECVQDMDHENMFWYRQDPGLGLRLIYFSYDVKMKEKGDIPEGYSVSREKKERFSLILESASTNQTSMYLCASSFPDRAGTQYFGPGTRLLVL.

The V and J genes are TRBV5-4 and TRBJ2-7, with 8 bases matching TRBD2. CDR1 and CDR2 from the germline V gene are SGHNT and YYREEE (reference sequence). This CDR3 has 17 amino acids. Unmatched junction bases numbered 12, after V lost 4 bases and J lost 0 bases. The DNA for the CDR3 is TGTGCCAGCAGCCCCCAGAGTAGCGGGGTAAACTCCTACGAGCAGTACTTC. It yields the protein CASSPQSSGVNSYEQYF.

The chain joins TRBV4-1 to TRBJ2-7, with 8 bases identical to TRBD1. V shed 1 base, J shed 3 bases, and the junction held 11 bases outside the gene matches. The CDR3 is made up of 17 amino acids. Germline loops: CDR1 MGHRA, CDR2 YSYEKL. This chain's CDR3 is CASSQVLRTGPFYEQYF. DNA for the CDR3: TGCGCCAGCAGCCAAGTTCTTCGGACAGGGCCTTTCTACGAGCAGTACTTC.

V and J are TRBV2 and TRBJ1-3; 9 bases agree with TRBD1. J lost 1 base, V lost 5 bases, and 6 bases had no gene match. Germline V CDR1 and CDR2: SNHLY, FYNNEI. The CDR3 is made up of 16 amino acids. CDR3 in DNA: TGTGCCAGCAGTTTGGGACAGGGAGGTTCTGGAAACACCATATATTTT. This codes for CASSLGQGGSGNTIYF.

On this clone: This CDR3 is also generated by other DNA sequences in the sample. This chain uses TRBV28 with TRBJ1-3; possibly TRBD1 for D (5 bases). The CDR3 runs to 14 residues. From germline, CDR1 is MDHEN and CDR2 SYDVKM. The ends were cut back, 2 bases at V and 4 bases at J, with 9 bases in the middle. The CDR3, as DNA: TGTGCCAGCAGTTTAGGGAGGGGCGGAAACACCATATATTTT. Amino acids: CASSLGRGGNTIYF.

The genes are TRBV6-5 and TRBJ2-2; maybe TRBD1 (6 bases). The V gene's germline CDR1 is MNHEY and CDR2 SVGAGI. This CDR3 region has 15 residues. Trimming left V 6 bases short and J 1 base short, with 12 bases between. The CDR3 reads CASSRDTENTGELFF. For the CDR3, the DNA is TGTGCCAGCAGCCGGGACACCGAGAACACCGGGGAGCTGTTTTTT.

Concerning this clone itself: Other DNA sequences within the sample encode an identical CDR3. The chain is built from TRBV19 and TRBJ1-3; no reliable D call. The CDR3 is 14 residues long. V lost 3 bases and J 0 bases, leaving 6 bases between the germline ends. CDR1 and CDR2 from the germline V gene are LNHDA and SQIVND (reference sequence). The CDR3 nucleotides are TGTGCCAGTAGTATTGGCACCTCTGGAAACACCATATATTTT. Its translation is CASSIGTSGNTIYF. The whole variable domain, remainder taken from reference TRBV19 and TRBJ1-3, is DGGITQSPKYLFRKEGQNVTLSCEQNLNHDAMYWYRQDPGQGLRLIYYSQIVNDFQKGDIAEGYSVSREKKESFPLTVTSAQKNPTAFYLCASSIGTSGNTIYFGEGSWLTVV.

This clone has only a few counts. The CDR3 bases are TGTGCCTGGAGTCCGTTTGGGCAGGGGGAGAATCAGCCCCAGCATTTT. Protein sequence: CAWSPFGQGENQPQHF. The chain links TRBV30 to TRBJ1-5; 7 positions agree with TRBD1. CDR1 is GTSNPN, CDR2 SVGIG, per germline (reference sequence). The CDR3 contains 16 residues. V shed 2 bases and J 4 bases; nucleotides not matched to a gene: 11.

The rearrangement joins TRBV3-1 (or the pseudogene TRBV3-2) to TRBJ2-6; 7 bases map to TRBD1. V was clipped by 4 bases and J by 1 base; unmatched bases: 7. Germline V CDR1 and CDR2: LGHDT, YNNKEL (reference sequence). CDR3 length: 17 amino acids. DNA of the CDR3: TGTGCCAGCAGCCGACAGGGATACGGTTCTGGGGCCAACGTCCTGACTTTC. Protein product: CASSRQGYGSGANVLTF.

V is TRBV5-1 and J is TRBJ2-5; 9 nucleotides agree with TRBD1. Germline lookup yields CDR1 SGHRS and CDR2 YFSETQ. The CDR3 is 16 residues long. The V and J ends lost 0 bases and 2 bases, in that order; junction bases with no gene match: 5. CDR3 DNA sequence: TGCGCCAGCAGCTTGGACAGGGGGCCCCAGCAAGAGACCCAGTACTTC. Its protein is CASSLDRGPQQETQYF.

The V and J genes are TRBV2 and TRBJ2-5; TRBD2 might be the D (7 bases). Germline V gene data show CDR1 as SNHLY and CDR2 as FYNNEI. The V end was cut by 6 bases, the J end by 4 bases, with 18 bases between. This CDR3 is 15 amino acids long. This chain's CDR3 is CASSASWRGRETQYF. The CDR3 DNA reads as TGTGCCAGCAGCGCCTCATGGCGGGGGCGAGAGACCCAGTACTTC.

This chain joins TRBV6-1 and TRBJ1-2; D uncertain. The CDR3 length is 14 residues. Deletions cut 1 base from V and 7 bases from J, with 13 bases between. Germline-derived CDR1 and CDR2 are MNHNS and SASEGT. CDR3: CASSEDARGGGYTF. CDR3 DNA sequence: TGTGCCAGCAGTGAAGACGCCAGAGGCGGTGGCTACACCTTC.

Here the CDR3 DNA reads TGCGCCAGCAGCCAGGCCATAGCTGCTGTCGCCTCCTACGAGCAGTACTTC. It encodes CASSQAIAAVASYEQYF. J is TRBJ2-7 and V is TRBV4-1; D ambiguous. This CDR3 comprises 17 residues. Germline V lookup: CDR1 MGHRA, CDR2 YSYEKL. Trimming removed 3 bases from V and 0 bases from J, with 18 bases in between.